These 30 T cell receptor beta chains were all obtained from the same sample, sequenced in a study of long-term antiretroviral therapy in people with HIV. With survey level as its setting, the immunoSEQ assay was v3.0. Assay: immunoSEQ multiplex PCR; the TCRdb copy retains only in-frame clones and omits some. Here the sample spans approximately 24,000 clones, approximately 80% being singletons. The material sequenced was unsorted PBMCs, taken at the start of antiretroviral therapy, before treatment. The receptors stem from a woman between 18 and 30 years old with HIV.

In its sample, this clone was seen a few times. The chain links TRBV4-2 to TRBJ1-2; no firm D call. Germline assignment: CDR1 LGHNA and CDR2 YNFKEQ. V was shortened by 0 bases and J by 3 bases, with 14 bases between the two germline ends. The CDR3 loop spans 16 amino acids. CDR3 sequence (DNA): TGTGCCAGCAGCCAAGACCAGGTGACAAGGGACTATGGCTACACCTTC. Translating gives CASSQDQVTRDYGYTF.

The V gene is TRBV29-1, the J gene TRBJ2-1; 9 bases fit TRBD1. V dropped 7 bases and J dropped 10; count of bases not matched to a gene: 5. The CDR3 is 11 residues long. CDR1 and CDR2 (germline): SQVTM, ANQGSEA. DNA for the CDR3: TGCAGCGCTCGGGACAGGGAAGAGCAGTTCTTC. This gives the protein CSARDREEQFF.

The chain is built from TRBV19 and TRBJ2-3, with 9 bases lining up with TRBD2. Germline V gene lookup returns CDR1 LNHDA and CDR2 SQIVND (reference sequence). The CDR3 covers 17 residues. The ends lost 4 bases at V and 6 bases at J; junction bases unmatched: 14. DNA of the CDR3: TGTGCCAGTAGTACGACGGGGACTAGCTGGATAGGGGATACGCAGTATTTT. This translates into CASSTTGTSWIGDTQYF.

This clone showed up just a few times. CDR3 nucleotide sequence: TGTGCCAGCAGCGTAGAAGCGGGGGGCTCCTACGAGCAGTACTTC. It encodes CASSVEAGGSYEQYF. The chain recombines TRBV9 with TRBJ2-7, with TRBD2 identical over 9 bases. The CDR3 runs 15 residues. The germline V gene has CDR1 SGDLS and CDR2 YYNGEE. The junction had 1 base not matched to a gene; V was cut back by 0 bases and J by 0 bases. Complete variable domain (other parts from reference TRBV9 and TRBJ2-7): DSGVTQTPKHLITATGQRVTLRCSPRSGDLSVYWYQQSLDQGLQFLIQYYNGEERAKGNILERFSAQQFPDLHSELNLSSLELGDSALYFCASSVEAGGSYEQYFGPGTRLTVT.

The J gene is TRBJ2-1, the V gene TRBV9, with D maybe TRBD1 (6 bases). Germline V gene sequence: CDR1 SGDLS, CDR2 YYNGEE. The V end lost 4 bases, the J end lost 12 bases, and 14 bases lay between the germline ends. The CDR3 length is 12 residues. In nucleotides, the CDR3 is TGTGCCAGCAGCCCTCCGACAGGCTGGCAGTTCTTC. Translation gives CASSPPTGWQFF. Combining the CDR3 with reference TRBV9 and TRBJ2-1 gives the whole variable domain DSGVTQTPKHLITATGQRVTLRCSPRSGDLSVYWYQQSLDQGLQFLIQYYNGEERAKGNILERFSAQQFPDLHSELNLSSLELGDSALYFCASSPPTGWQFFGPGTRLTVL.

This clone has only a few counts. The V and J genes are TRBV25-1 and TRBJ2-3; D not resolved. With 3 bases removed from V and 2 bases from J, the gap between germline ends came to 12 bases. The CDR3 has 15 residues. CDR1 and CDR2 (germline): MGHDK, SYGVNS. The CDR3 here is CASSDPRTATDTQYF. In DNA form, the CDR3 reads TGTGCCAGCAGTGACCCACGCACCGCCACAGATACGCAGTATTTT.

The chain carries TRBV5-1 and TRBJ2-7; the D gene could be TRBD1 or TRBD2 (5 bases each). CDR1 is SGHRS and CDR2 is YFSETQ in the germline V gene. Trimming left V 4 bases short and J 3 bases short, with 14 bases between. This CDR3 is built from 14 residues. The CDR3 DNA reads TGCGCCAGCAGCCCGAATCGTGGGGGCTACGAGCAGTACTTC. Its translation is CASSPNRGGYEQYF. Supplemented by reference TRBV5-1 and TRBJ2-7, the full variable domain reads KAGVTQTPRYLIKTRGQQVTLSCSPISGHRSVSWYQQTPGQGLQFLFEYFSETQRNKGNFPGRFSGRQFSNSRSEMNVSTLELGDSALYLCASSPNRGGYEQYFGPGTRLTVT.

The genes are TRBV5-1 and TRBJ2-7; D is unclear. Trimming shortened V by 2 bases and J by 2 bases, and 11 bases separated the two germline ends. The germline gives CDR1 SGHRS, CDR2 YFSETQ. CDR3 length: 14 residues. CDR3 residues: CASSFRIGAYEQYF. The CDR3, as DNA: TGCGCCAGCAGCTTCCGAATTGGTGCCTACGAGCAGTACTTC.

V usage is TRBV9 and J usage is TRBJ1-1; TRBD1 agrees at 7 bases. The CDR3 runs to 15 residues. The V gene's germline CDR1 is SGDLS and CDR2 YYNGEE. V was clipped by 4 bases and J by 3 bases; unmatched bases: 9. CDR3: CASSPRTGSDTEAFF. In nucleotides, the CDR3 is TGTGCCAGCAGCCCACGGACAGGTTCGGACACTGAAGCTTTCTTT.

The gene calls are TRBV2 and TRBJ1-4; a possible D gene is TRBD1 (5 bases). V lost 6 bases to trimming and J lost 4 bases, with 12 bases between them. CDR3 length: 14 residues. CDR1 and CDR2 from the germline V gene are SNHLY and FYNNEI. CDR3 sequence reads: CASSDSSVNEKLFF. The CDR3 DNA is TGTGCCAGCAGCGACAGTTCGGTTAATGAAAAACTGTTTTTT.

V gene TRBV6-5 combines with J gene TRBJ2-1, with TRBD1 matching 8 bases. The CDR3 is 14 residues long. Per the germline V gene, CDR1 is MNHEY and CDR2 is SVGAGI. The junction had 6 bases not matched to a gene; V was cut back by 4 bases and J by 7 bases. CDR3 nucleotides: TGTGCCAGCAGTTTCGCAGGGGGCTTTAATGAGCAGTTCTTC. Amino acids: CASSFAGGFNEQFF.

This chain's CDR3 is CASSLGGEAGTQYF. In nucleotides, the CDR3 is TGCGCCAGCAGCTTGGGCGGGGAAGCAGGTACGCAGTATTTT. The chain combines TRBV5-1 with TRBJ2-3, with D perhaps matching TRBD2 (6 bases). The CDR3 spans 14 residues. V was shortened by 0 bases and J by 8 bases, with 13 bases between the two germline ends. Looked up from germline, CDR1 is SGHRS and CDR2 is YFSETQ.

The rearrangement links TRBV27 to TRBJ1-2, with D possibly being TRBD1 (6 bases). Looked up from germline, CDR1 is MNHEY and CDR2 is SMNVEV (reference sequence). V was pared by 2 bases and J by 3 bases, with 10 bases between. This CDR3 is 14 amino acids long. This CDR3 reads CASSLNRDDYGYTF. CDR3 DNA: TGTGCCAGCAGTTTAAACAGGGACGACTATGGCTACACCTTC.

This chain links TRBV5-6 with TRBJ2-7; 15 positions agree with TRBD2. Germline CDR1 and CDR2: SGHDT and YYEEEE. This CDR3 spans 15 amino acids. V gave up 4 bases and J gave up 4 bases; unmatched junction bases: 3. As DNA, the CDR3 is TGTGCCAGCAGCCACGGGACTAGCGGGAGGTACGAGCAGTACTTC. Protein: CASSHGTSGRYEQYF.

The chain links TRBV29-1 to TRBJ2-5; TRBD2 agrees at 8 bases. J lost 0 bases, V lost 7 bases, and 4 bases had no gene match. The CDR3 runs to 13 residues. Germline loops: CDR1 SQVTM, CDR2 ANQGSEA. The CDR3 nucleotides read TGCAGCGCCGGGGGGGCTTACCAAGAGACCCAGTACTTC. The encoded protein is CSAGGAYQETQYF.

V is TRBV7-9 and J is TRBJ2-7; D is possibly TRBD1 or TRBD2 (5 bases each). Between the trimmed V and J ends, which lost 4 bases and 9 bases, there was a span of 10 bases. In germline, CDR1 is SEHNR, CDR2 FQNEAQ (reference sequence). This CDR3 has 11 amino acids. This chain's CDR3 is CASSSFGGQYF. In DNA, the CDR3 is TGTGCCAGCAGCTCCTTTGGGGGGCAGTACTTC.

J is TRBJ2-1 and V is TRBV11-3; tentatively, D is TRBD1 or TRBD2 (5 bases each). The ends were cut back, 5 bases at V and 2 bases at J, with 16 bases in the middle. The germline V gene has CDR1 SGHNT and CDR2 YENEEA. This CDR3 contains 16 residues. The DNA of the CDR3 is TGTGCCAGCAGCGCCGGTGGGGGTAGGACCTACAATGAGCAGTTCTTC. It encodes CASSAGGGRTYNEQFF. The complete variable domain, with remaining parts taken from reference TRBV11-3 and TRBJ2-1, reads EAGVVQSPRYKIIEKKQPVAFWCNPISGHNTLYWYLQNLGQGPELLIRYENEEAVDDSQLPKDRFSAERLKGVDSTLKIQPAELGDSAVYLCASSAGGGRTYNEQFFGPGTRLTVL.

The chain couples TRBV5-6 to TRBJ1-2; D not certain. Trimming took off 4 bases at V and 3 bases at J, with 13 bases between the two ends. The germline V gene has CDR1 SGHDT and CDR2 YYEEEE. The CDR3 runs 14 residues. CDR3 DNA: TGTGCCAGCAGCCCGACGGGGAAGGACTATGGCTACACCTTC. Protein sequence: CASSPTGKDYGYTF. Variable domain in full (rest from reference TRBV5-6 and TRBJ1-2): DAGVTQSPTHLIKTRGQQVTLRCSPKSGHDTVSWYQQALGQGPQFIFQYYEEEERQRGNFPDRFSGHQFPNYSSELNVNALLLGDSALYLCASSPTGKDYGYTFGSGTRLTVV.

A single count supports this clone. This chain uses TRBV4-2 with TRBJ2-1; 8 bases align to TRBD2. The CDR3 is made up of 12 amino acids. Trimming at V came to 4 bases and at J to 8 bases, leaving 1 base not matched to a gene. Germline assignment: CDR1 LGHNA and CDR2 YNFKEQ. The CDR3 protein is CASSRAGDEQFF. The DNA for the CDR3 is TGTGCCAGCAGCCGAGCGGGGGATGAGCAGTTCTTC.

A few counts support this clone. The V and J genes are TRBV2 and TRBJ1-1; D gene unclear. V was cut by 6 bases and J by 1 base, with 9 bases left in between. Germline CDR1 and CDR2: SNHLY and FYNNEI. CDR3 length: 13 residues. The CDR3 coding sequence is TGTGCCAGCAGGGTAGACACGAACACTGAAGCTTTCTTT. It yields the protein CASRVDTNTEAFF.

This clone showed up just once. This sequence joins TRBV28 and TRBJ1-5, with D perhaps matching TRBD1 (5 bases). The germline V and J ends were trimmed by 6 bases and 7 bases, with 19 bases remaining between them. The CDR3 has 15 amino acids. Germline V gene lookup returns CDR1 MDHEN and CDR2 SYDVKM. The CDR3 nucleotides are TGTGCCAGCAGGCGCGGACACAGCAGCGGGCAGCCCCAGCATTTT. Translating it yields CASRRGHSSGQPQHF. The complete variable domain, with remaining parts taken from reference TRBV28 and TRBJ1-5, reads DVKVTQSSRYLVKRTGEKVFLECVQDMDHENMFWYRQDPGLGLRLIYFSYDVKMKEKGDIPEGYSVSREKKERFSLILESASTNQTSMYLCASRRGHSSGQPQHFGDGTRLSIL.

The V call is TRBV11-2, the J call TRBJ1-3; D is undetermined. V was pared by 0 bases and J by 0 bases, with 6 bases between. The CDR3 sequence is 15 residues long. Germline loops: CDR1 SGHAT, CDR2 FQNNGV. The CDR3: CASSLESFSGNTIYF. The CDR3 DNA is TGTGCCAGCAGCTTAGAGAGTTTCTCTGGAAACACCATATATTTT.

This clone is categorized as medium-sized. The V call is TRBV4-3, the J call TRBJ1-1; no reliable D call. CDR1 is LGHNA and CDR2 is YSLEER in the germline V gene. V was clipped by 1 base and J by 4 bases, with 7 bases between them. The length of the CDR3 is 13 residues. CDR3 sequence: CASSQAVGTEAFF. CDR3 nucleotide sequence: TGCGCCAGCAGCCAAGCCGTGGGCACTGAAGCTTTCTTT.

The chain uses TRBV10-3 and TRBJ2-2; D might be TRBD1 (6 bases). The germline gives CDR1 ENHRY, CDR2 SYGVKD. V gave up 0 bases and J gave up 1 base, with 9 bases separating them. CDR3 length: 16 residues. CDR3 in amino acids: CAISESTGLNTGELFF. CDR3 DNA: TGTGCCATCAGTGAGTCGACAGGCCTGAACACCGGGGAGCTGTTTTTT.

V gene TRBV9 combines with J gene TRBJ2-7, with D hard to call. Germline V CDR1 and CDR2: SGDLS, YYNGEE. The V and J ends lost 0 bases and 0 bases respectively, with 10 bases between them. The CDR3 has 15 amino acids. The CDR3, as DNA: TGTGCCAGCAGCGTAGCGTCTGGAGCCTCCTACGAGCAGTACTTC. This sequence encodes CASSVASGASYEQYF. Full variable domain (remainder filled in from reference TRBV9 and TRBJ2-7): DSGVTQTPKHLITATGQRVTLRCSPRSGDLSVYWYQQSLDQGLQFLIQYYNGEERAKGNILERFSAQQFPDLHSELNLSSLELGDSALYFCASSVASGASYEQYFGPGTRLTVT.

The chain is built from TRBV7-6 and TRBJ2-7; TRBD2 aligns across 15 bases. The CDR3 spans 18 residues. CDR1 and CDR2 (germline): SGHVS, FNYEAQ. The ends lost 0 bases at V and 4 bases at J; junction bases unmatched: 7. CDR3 DNA sequence: TGTGCCAGCAGCTTAGCGTCAGGACTAGCGGGGGGGATATACGAGCAGTACTTC. This codes for CASSLASGLAGGIYEQYF.

The chain is built from TRBV6-1 and TRBJ2-6; weak D call: TRBD1 (5 bases). The V end lost 3 bases, the J end lost 1 base, and 22 bases lay between the germline ends. The CDR3 covers 20 residues. Germline V CDR1 and CDR2: MNHNS, SASEGT. The CDR3 DNA follows: TGTGCCAGCAGTGACCTTCGACAGTCTATTCTCCAATCTGGGGCCAACGTCCTGACTTTC. It translates to CASSDLRQSILQSGANVLTF.

The chain joins TRBV5-1 to TRBJ2-5; D ambiguous. Germline CDR1 SGHRS, CDR2 YFSETQ. The CDR3 length is 15 residues. Trimming removed 1 base from V and 1 base from J, with 11 bases in between. CDR3 sequence: CASSLRSWAQETQYF. In nucleotides, the CDR3 is TGCGCCAGCAGCTTGAGGAGCTGGGCCCAAGAGACCCAGTACTTC. The full variable domain, in which reference TRBV5-1 and TRBJ2-5 provide the parts outside the CDR3, is KAGVTQTPRYLIKTRGQQVTLSCSPISGHRSVSWYQQTPGQGLQFLFEYFSETQRNKGNFPGRFSGRQFSNSRSEMNVSTLELGDSALYLCASSLRSWAQETQYFGPGTRLLVL.

The rearrangement joins TRBV7-7 to TRBJ1-6; D is perhaps TRBD1 (5 bases). Germline CDR1 is SSHAT and CDR2 is FNYEAQ (reference sequence). The CDR3 is 13 residues long. The V and J ends lost 1 base and 8 bases respectively, with 6 bases between them. CDR3 in amino acids: CASSLGDDSPLHF. CDR3 sequence (DNA): TGTGCCAGCAGCTTAGGGGACGATTCACCCCTCCACTTT.

The rearrangement joins TRBV7-9 to TRBJ1-1; no definite D call. Germline CDR1 is SEHNR and CDR2 is FQNEAQ (reference sequence). The CDR3 is 13 residues long. Trimming took 1 base from V and 4 from J, leaving 7 bases between them. In DNA, the CDR3 is TGTGCCAGCAGCTTAGATAGCGGCACTGAAGCTTTCTTT. Residues: CASSLDSGTEAFF. Full variable domain (rest looked up from reference TRBV7-9 and TRBJ1-1): DTGVSQNPRHKITKRGQNVTFRCDPISEHNRLYWYRQTLGQGPEFLTYFQNEAQLEKSRLLSDRFSAERPKGSFSTLEIQRTEQGDSAMYLCASSLDSGTEAFFGQGTRLTVV.